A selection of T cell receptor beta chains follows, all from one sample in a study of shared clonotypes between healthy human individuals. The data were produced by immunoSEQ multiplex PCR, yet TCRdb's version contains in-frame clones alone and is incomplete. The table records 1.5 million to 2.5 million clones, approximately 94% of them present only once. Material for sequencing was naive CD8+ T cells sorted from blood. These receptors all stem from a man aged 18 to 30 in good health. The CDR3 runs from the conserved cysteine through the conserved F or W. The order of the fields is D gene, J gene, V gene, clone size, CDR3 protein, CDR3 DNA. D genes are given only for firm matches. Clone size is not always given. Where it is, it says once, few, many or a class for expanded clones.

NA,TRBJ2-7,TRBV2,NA,CASSELGLRSEQYF,TGTGCCAGCAGTGAACTGGGACTCCGAAGCGAGCAGTACTTC
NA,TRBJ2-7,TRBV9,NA,CASSAYSGAYEQYF,TGTGCCAGCAGCGCCTATAGCGGAGCCTACGAGCAGTACTTC
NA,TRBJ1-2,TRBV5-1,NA,CASSLVLSENGYTF,TGCGCCAGCAGCTTGGTGCTGTCTGAAAATGGCTACACCTTC
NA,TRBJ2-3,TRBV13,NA,CASSQVGERGTDTQYF,TGTGCCAGCAGCCAGGTGGGGGAACGGGGCACAGATACGCAGTATTTT
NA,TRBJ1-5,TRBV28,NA,CASSTDGRNQPQHF,TGTGCCAGCAGTACAGACGGGCGCAATCAGCCCCAGCATTTT
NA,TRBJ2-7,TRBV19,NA,CASSIGGTAYEQYF,TGTGCCAGTAGTATAGGAGGGACCGCATACGAGCAGTACTTC
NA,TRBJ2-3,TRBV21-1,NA,CASGKSTDTQYF,TGTGCCAGTGGAAAAAGCACAGATACGCAGTATTTT
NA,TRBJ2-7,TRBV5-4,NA,CASSPGHAYEQYF,TGTGCCAGCAGCCCTGGACATGCCTACGAGCAGTACTTC
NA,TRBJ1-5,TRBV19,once,CASSIDLEEPQHF,TGTGCCAGTAGTATAGATCTTGAAGAGCCCCAGCATTTT
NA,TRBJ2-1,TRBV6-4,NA,CASSPGTNEQFF,TGTGCCAGCAGCCCCGGGACCAATGAGCAGTTCTTC
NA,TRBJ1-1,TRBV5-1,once,CASSSGDITEAFF,TGCGCCAGCAGCTCAGGGGATATCACTGAAGCTTTCTTT
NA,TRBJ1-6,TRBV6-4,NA,CASSDGGPASPLHF,TGTGCCAGCAGTGACGGGGGACCGGCCTCACCCCTCCACTTT
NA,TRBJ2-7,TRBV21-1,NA,CASSPPSTYSYEQYF,TGTGCCAGCAGCCCACCTAGCACTTACTCCTACGAGCAGTACTTC
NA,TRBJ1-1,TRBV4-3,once,CASSQGSGTEEAFF,TGCGCCAGCAGCCAAGGGTCCGGAACAGAAGAAGCTTTCTTT
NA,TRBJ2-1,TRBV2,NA,CASSDASLGEQFF,TGTGCCAGCAGTGACGCTAGCCTGGGTGAGCAGTTCTTC
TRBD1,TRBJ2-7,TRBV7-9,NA,CASSPQGVEQYF,TGTGCCAGCAGCCCACAGGGGGTTGAGCAGTACTTC
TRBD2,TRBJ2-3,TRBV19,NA,CASTPRTSGVTDTQYF,TGTGCCAGTACCCCTCGGACTAGCGGGGTCACAGATACGCAGTATTTT
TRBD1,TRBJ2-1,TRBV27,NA,CASSLSGQGSYNEQFF,TGTGCCAGCAGTTTATCGGGACAGGGGTCCTACAATGAGCAGTTCTTC
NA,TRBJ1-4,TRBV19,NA,CASSILGEGLEDEKLFF,TGTGCCAGTAGTATTCTGGGGGAAGGGCTCGAGGATGAAAAACTGTTTTTT
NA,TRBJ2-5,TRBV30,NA,CAWSVTVEETQYF,TGTGCCTGGAGTGTGACGGTGGAAGAGACCCAGTACTTC
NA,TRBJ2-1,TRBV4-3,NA,CASSLTRDSFNEQFF,TGCGCCAGCAGCCTCACCCGGGACTCTTTTAATGAGCAGTTCTTC
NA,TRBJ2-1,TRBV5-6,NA,CASSLYRPDNEQFF,TGTGCCAGCAGCTTGTACAGGCCGGACAATGAGCAGTTCTTC